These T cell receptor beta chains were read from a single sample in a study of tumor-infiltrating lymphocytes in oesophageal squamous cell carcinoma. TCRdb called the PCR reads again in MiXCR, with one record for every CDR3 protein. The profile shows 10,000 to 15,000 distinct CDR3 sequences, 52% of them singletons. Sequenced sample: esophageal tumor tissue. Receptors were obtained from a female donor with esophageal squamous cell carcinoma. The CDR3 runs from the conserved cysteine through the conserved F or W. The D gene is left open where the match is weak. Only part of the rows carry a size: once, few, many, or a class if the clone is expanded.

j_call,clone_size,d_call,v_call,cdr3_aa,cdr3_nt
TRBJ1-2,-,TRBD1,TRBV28,CASSWDRYYGYTF,TGTGCCAGCAGCTGGGACAGATACTATGGCTACACCTTC
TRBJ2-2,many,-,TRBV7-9,CASSLTGKDTGELFF,TGTGCCAGCAGCTTAACAGGGAAGGATACCGGGGAGCTGTTTTTT
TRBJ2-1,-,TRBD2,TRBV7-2,CASSLAQTSSGLYF,TGTGCCAGCAGCTTAGCCCAGACCTCTAGCGGGTTGTACTTC
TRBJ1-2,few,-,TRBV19,CATPGRVSNYGYTF,TGTGCCACCCCGGGCAGGGTCTCTAACTATGGCTACACCTTC
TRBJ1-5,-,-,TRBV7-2,CASRLGASNQPQHF,TGTGCCAGCAGGTTAGGGGCTAGCAATCAGCCCCAGCATTTT
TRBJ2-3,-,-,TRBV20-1,CSAFGSVADTQYF,TGCAGTGCCTTCGGATCCGTCGCAGATACGCAGTATTTT
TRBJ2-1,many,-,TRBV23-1,CASSQSEGSPEQFF,TGCGCCAGCAGTCAATCTGAGGGCAGCCCTGAGCAGTTCTTC
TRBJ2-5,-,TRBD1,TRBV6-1,CASSEGGTVNRETQYF,TGTGCCAGCAGTGAAGGGGGGACAGTAAATAGGGAGACCCAGTACTTC
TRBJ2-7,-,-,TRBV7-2,CASSVRIDSYEQYF,TGTGCCAGCAGCGTACGGATCGACTCCTACGAGCAGTACTTC
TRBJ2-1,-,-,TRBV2,CATSEEGRKFF,TGTGCCACCTCCGAGGAGGGGCGTAAGTTCTTC
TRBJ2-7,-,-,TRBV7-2,CASSLRAVTYEQYF,TGTGCCAGCAGCTTGAGGGCAGTGACCTACGAGCAGTACTTC
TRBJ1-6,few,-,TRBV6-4,CASSDEHHNSPLHF,TGTGCCAGCAGTGATGAACACCATAATTCACCCCTCCACTTT
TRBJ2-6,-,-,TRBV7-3,CASSLSVRGGSGANVLTF,TGTGCCAGCAGCTTAAGTGTCAGGGGGGGCTCTGGGGCCAACGTCCTGACTTTC
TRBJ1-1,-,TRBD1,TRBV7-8,CASSPRTRQGAQAFF,TGTGCCAGCAGCCCCCGCACAAGACAGGGGGCACAGGCTTTCTTT
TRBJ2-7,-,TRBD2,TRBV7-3,CASSLDLAVHYEQYF,TGTGCCAGCAGCTTAGATCTAGCGGTTCACTACGAGCAGTACTTC
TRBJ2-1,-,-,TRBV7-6,CASSLGPVGNEQFF,TGTGCCAGCAGCTTAGGGCCGGTTGGGAATGAGCAGTTCTTC
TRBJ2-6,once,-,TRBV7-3,CASSPKGRLDGANVLTF,TGTGCCAGCAGCCCAAAGGGGCGGTTAGACGGGGCCAACGTCCTGACTTTC
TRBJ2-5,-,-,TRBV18,CVSSPYVDETQYF,TGTGTCAGCTCACCATACGTTGACGAGACCCAGTACTTC
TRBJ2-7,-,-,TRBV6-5,CASKLQGGNEQYF,TGTGCCAGCAAGCTACAGGGAGGGAATGAGCAGTACTTC
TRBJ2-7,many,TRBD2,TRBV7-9,CASSSPSGRGVVGQYF,TGTGCCAGCAGCAGTCCTAGCGGGAGGGGAGTAGTAGGGCAGTACTTC
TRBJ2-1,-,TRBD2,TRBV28,CASMLGLAPSYEQFF,TGTGCCAGCATGCTCGGACTAGCGCCCTCCTACGAGCAGTTCTTC